What follows is one T cell receptor (beta chain) and its context. Participants were aged about 18 to 90 years, lived in under 25 US areas, and enrolled virtually. The authors' processing: Nucleated cell number was recorded as an estimate derived from reference gene primer amplification. Only in-frame clones appear in the TCRdb table, and some are missing; sequencing was by immunoSEQ multiplex PCR. That table furnishes V, J and clone size, whereas the DNA furnished D and trimming. The sample has roughly 280,000 clones, about 90% seen once. This sample stems from a study of blood T cell repertoires in COVID-19. Study details: Samples came from the United States, Italy and Spain, spanning acute and convalescent COVID-19.

The germline V gene encodes CDR1 GTSNPN and CDR2 SVGIG (reference sequence). Between the trimmed V and J ends, which lost 3 bases and 9 bases, there was a span of 9 bases. CDR3 size: 12 residues. Specimen: PBMCs or T cells enriched from blood (not recorded which). The sequence came from an older woman who had recovered from COVID-19. This rearrangement joins TRBV30 to TRBJ1-6; no clear D gene. The CDR3 sequence is CAWSPSSSPLHF. CDR3 DNA: TGTGCCTGGAGCCCTTCCTCTTCACCCCTCCACTTT.